Detailed here is one T cell receptor beta chain. This clonotype was counted between two and nine times. There is no known antigen for this receptor. Qualities for individual bases were not recorded, and no much larger clone is one base off. Library generation was performed with PCR. DNA from cultured CD4+ T cells was subjected to TCR sequencing with the Oncomine TCR Beta short-read assay at the Johns Hopkins FTIC core. The QIAamp micro DNA kit was used to extract genomic DNA from the cultured CD4+ T cells. Oncomine TCR Beta libraries from cultured CD4+ T cells were pooled with unique dual indexes and sequenced on an Illumina iSeq 100. Under the source paper's analysis protocol: Non-productive sequences were removed, and CDR3s not starting with C, not ending with F or W, or shorter than 7 amino acids were discarded. The MANAFEST web application identified antigen-specific clonotypes by comparing peptide-stimulated wells against reference wells and other culture wells. To be called positive, a clone needed an FDR below 0.05, an odds ratio above 5, and a productive frequency above 0.1% in at least two of three replicate wells. Cross-reactive clonotypes were defined as significantly expanded in both SARS-CoV-2 spike wells and at least one common cold coronavirus spike condition. Using R version 3.6.1, CDR3 homology was evaluated through Levenshtein distances (stringdist) along with unrooted phylogenetic trees (ape). The raw public reads went through TCRdb reprocessing: fastp at Q25, MiXCR clone calling, in-frame beta chains kept. Rows are combined by CDR3 protein, so each entry shows the most common genes and DNA. The V and J calls come from TCRdb's annotation, not from the publication. A total of 15,000 to 20,000 distinct CDR3 sequences appear in this sample, about 50% of them only once. 10% to 15% of the sample is taken by the ten largest.

The sample's treatment or condition label, decoded: approximately 11-day PBMC culture with coronavirus spike peptide pools or control peptides (ViraFEST assay). The study used the ViraFEST assay, which expanded antigen-specific T cells with peptide pools and then identified expanded clonotypes by TCR sequencing. Positive SARS-CoV-2 PCR tests in the convalescent patients dated from March to December 2020, before Alpha, Beta and Delta variants emerged in the United States. Each well held two million PBMCs cultured with roughly 10 ug/ml peptide pools in IMDM containing roughly 5% human AB serum and roughly 10 IU/ml IL-2. On days 3 and 7, half of the culture medium was replaced with fresh IL-2-containing medium. CD4+ T cells were isolated after approximately eleven days of culture through negative selection using the EasySep CD4+ T cell isolation kit. PBMCs were separated from whole blood using Ficoll-Paque Plus gradient centrifugation and then either used fresh or cryopreserved at -140C. In general, triplicate wells were set up for every culture condition.

This specimen comes from a study of vaccination and CD4 T cells after COVID-19 (dated by TCRdb to 2022 to 2024). At the level of the whole study: Convalescent patients had a positive SARS-CoV-2 result on nasal swab PCR, and of these patients, 8 or 9 had mild disease and one had severe disease. Post-COVID blood samples from convalescent patients were collected a median of 101 days after diagnosis, with a range of 35 to 161 days. Post-vaccine blood samples were taken a median of approximately 70 days after the second vaccine dose, with a range of 14 to 241 days. Participants got two doses of the Pfizer-BioNTech BNT162b2 vaccine (n=8) or two doses of the Moderna mRNA-1273 vaccine (n=2). The convalescent cohort comprised six males and four females, including two Hispanic individuals, seven Caucasians, two Asians and one multiracial person. For stimulating the cultures, overlapping spike peptide pools were used, derived from SARS-CoV-2 as well as from the common cold coronaviruses HCoV-NL63, HCoV-OC43 and HCoV-229E. In control cultures, a CEFX viral epitope pool was used as positive control, an HIV-1 Nef peptide pool was used as negative control, or no peptide was added. In roughly nine COVID-19 convalescent patients and several infection-naive healthy vaccine recipients, the spike-specific CD4+ TCR repertoire before mRNA vaccination was compared with the repertoire after mRNA vaccination.

Overall results and qualifications from the work: The study included relatively few convalescent patients and did not analyze early timepoints after natural infection. Among the post-vaccine SARS-CoV-2-reactive clones in convalescent patients, a median around 85% showed up only after vaccination, which suggests vaccine-specific priming. An increase in the median number of SARS-CoV-2-reactive clonotypes from approximately 21 after infection to about 39 after vaccination was observed, but the change was not found to be significant. In convalescent patients, nearly all vaccine-specific clones (304 of 307) were found to be mono-reactive for SARS-CoV-2 spike rather than cross-reactive with common cold coronaviruses.

This receptor was obtained from a human donor who had recovered from COVID-19. The sample comprised CD4+ T cells from blood, cultured in vitro.

The CDR3 has the sequence CSAGTGVLYGYTF. The DNA reads TGCAGTGCTGGGACAGGAGTTCTCTATGGCTACACCTTC. The rearrangement combines TRBV20-1 with TRBJ1-2; the central 8 bases match TRBD1. CDR1 is given as DFQATT and CDR2 as SNEGSKA, both from the germline V gene (reference sequence). Relative to germline, V is missing 5 bases and J is missing 4 bases, with 6 bases of the junction outside any gene match. There are 13 amino acids in the CDR3, from cysteine to phenylalanine inclusive. The read is trimmed to its CDR3 DNA, 39 bases read in frame from base 1.